This T cell receptor beta chain was recorded in a study of T-cell memory formation after mild COVID-19. TCRdb independently ran MiXCR on the 5' RACE reads; one entry per CDR3 protein. Here the sample spans 290,000 or so distinct CDR3 sequences, roughly a fifth being singletons. This CDR3 is built from 14 residues. Germline V gene sequence: CDR1 SGHVS, CDR2 FQNEAQ. V gave up 5 bases and J gave up 1 base; unmatched junction bases: 1. The receptor's source is a man between 18 and 29 years old who had mild COVID-19 (a few samples of this study predate the infection). Cell type and time point are not known. The sequenced material came from PBMCs or a T cell subset sorted from them (not recorded which). The chain uses TRBV7-8 and TRBJ2-2; TRBD1 matches 7 bases. The CDR3 bases are TGTGCCAGCAGCCGGACAGGGAACACCGGGGAGCTGTTTTTT. Translation gives CASSRTGNTGELFF.